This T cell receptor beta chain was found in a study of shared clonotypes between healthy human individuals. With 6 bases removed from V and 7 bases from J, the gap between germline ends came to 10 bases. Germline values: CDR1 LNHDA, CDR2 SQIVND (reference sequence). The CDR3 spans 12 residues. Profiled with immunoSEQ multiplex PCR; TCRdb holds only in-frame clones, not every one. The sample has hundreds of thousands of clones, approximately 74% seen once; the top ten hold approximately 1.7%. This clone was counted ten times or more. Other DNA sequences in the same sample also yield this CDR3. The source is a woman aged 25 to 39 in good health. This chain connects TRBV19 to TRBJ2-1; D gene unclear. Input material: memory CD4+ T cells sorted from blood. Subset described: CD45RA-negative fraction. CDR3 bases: TGTGCCAGTAGAGCCTACGGGAATGAGCAGTTCTTC. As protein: CASRAYGNEQFF.